A single sample gave rise to the 9 T cell receptor beta chains below, sequenced in a study of cytomegalovirus exposure and HLA in healthy donors. Primers for the PCR totalled 60 Vbeta and 13 Jbeta. Profiling relied on immunoSEQ multiplex PCR, and the TCRdb table lists in-frame clones only, not all of them. The sample has about 90,000 clones; roughly four fifths are singletons. Sequencing was carried out using PBMCs. These receptors were obtained from a man younger than 45 in good health and CMV-seronegative.

The genes are TRBV29-1 and TRBJ1-4; perhaps TRBD1 as D (5 bases). Trimming stripped 4 bases from V and 6 bases from J, with 9 bases between. The germline gives CDR1 SQVTM, CDR2 ANQGSEA. This CDR3 is built from 12 residues. The chain's CDR3 is CSVGGVDEKLFF. CDR3 in DNA: TGCAGCGTTGGGGGCGTCGATGAAAAACTGTTTTTT.

The chain carries TRBV6-6 and TRBJ2-7, with a tentative D call TRBD1 (6 bases). The CDR3 covers 16 residues. CDR1 is MNHNY, CDR2 SVGAGI, per germline (reference sequence). The V end lost 0 bases, the J end lost 4 bases, and 16 bases lay between the germline ends. CDR3 DNA sequence: TGTGCCAGCAGTTACTCGTCCCTACAGGGTCGATACGAGCAGTACGTC. Protein product: CASSYSSLQGRYEQYV.

This sequence joins TRBV19 and TRBJ1-2, with 7 bases fitting TRBD1. This CDR3 is 13 amino acids long. The junction had 11 bases not matched to a gene; V was cut back by 8 bases and J by 8 bases. The germline gives CDR1 LNHDA, CDR2 SQIVND (reference sequence). This chain's CDR3 is CASVGTVVGGYTF. Here the CDR3 DNA reads TGTGCCAGTGTCGGGACAGTCGTCGGAGGCTACACCTTC.

The chain carries TRBV9 and TRBJ1-2; TRBD1 aligns across 7 bases. The CDR3 sequence is 14 residues long. Germline-derived CDR1 and CDR2 are SGDLS and YYNGEE. J gave up 3 bases and V 3 bases, and 5 bases lay outside the gene matches. The CDR3 region is CASSATGIHYGYTF. CDR3 nucleotide sequence: TGTGCCAGCAGCGCGACAGGGATCCACTATGGCTACACCTTC.

V is TRBV7-2 and J is TRBJ1-6; no definite D call. V was trimmed by 1 base and J by 7 bases, leaving 11 bases between them. The CDR3 runs to 15 residues. Germline V CDR1 and CDR2: SGHTA, FQGNSA. The CDR3 nucleotides are TGTGCCAGCAGCTTAGGGCGGGCCTCCAATTCACCCCTCCACTTT. This gives the protein CASSLGRASNSPLHF.

Points on this clone: The junction departs from the called germline gene at one end, perhaps through a read error. The chain combines TRBV9 with TRBJ2-1; no definite D call. In germline, CDR1 is SGDLS, CDR2 YYNGEE. The CDR3 covers 15 residues. CDR3: CASAPAPSDGNQQFF. The DNA for the CDR3 is TGTGCCAGTGCACCCGCACCGTCAGATGGCAATCAGCAGTTCTTC. Based on the CDR3 plus reference TRBV9 and TRBJ2-1, the full variable domain is DSGVTQTPKHLITATGQRVTLRCSPRSGDLSVYWYQQSLDQGLQFLIQYYNGEERAKGNILERFSAQQFPDLHSELNLSSLELGDSALYFCASAPAPSDGNQQFFGPGTRLTVL.

The chain joins TRBV7-2 to TRBJ2-7, with TRBD2 as a possible D gene (6 bases). V was shortened by 5 bases and J by 3 bases, with 14 bases between the two germline ends. The CDR3 is made up of 14 amino acids. CDR1 is SGHTA and CDR2 is FQGNSA in the germline V gene. For the CDR3, the DNA is TGTGCCAGCAGCGGGGACTCCCTAGGCTACGAGCAGTACTTC. Amino acids: CASSGDSLGYEQYF.

The gene calls are TRBV5-1 and TRBJ2-1; D perhaps matches TRBD2 (5 bases). Germline CDR1 is SGHRS and CDR2 is YFSETQ. V was cut by 4 bases and J by 3 bases, with 14 bases left in between. This CDR3 has 15 amino acids. In nucleotides, the CDR3 is TGCGCCAGCAGCGAACCGGGATATGACTACAATGAGCAGTTCTTC. It codes for CASSEPGYDYNEQFF.

The chain recombines TRBV7-9 with TRBJ2-1, with 8 bases matching TRBD1. V lost 1 base and J lost 2; bases outside the gene matches: 10. The CDR3 is 18 residues long. Germline CDR1 is SEHNR and CDR2 is FQNEAQ (reference sequence). The CDR3 region has the DNA TGTGCCAGCAGCTTAGGGCAGGGGGCCTCTCCCGCCTACAATGAGCAGTTCTTC. It yields the protein CASSLGQGASPAYNEQFF.